The rows below give T cell receptor beta chains drawn from one sample of a study of T cell repertoires in ileal Crohn's disease. Profiling relied on immunoSEQ multiplex PCR, and the TCRdb table lists in-frame clones only, not all of them. The sample shows approximately 15,000 clones, 75% to 90% of them seen only once. The sample taken for sequencing was ileal tissue. Receptors originate from an adult with Crohn's disease. CDR3s include the opening cysteine and the closing phenylalanine or tryptophan. D genes are given only for firm matches. Some rows have no size entry. The others give once, few or many, or a class for an expanded clone.

- TRBJ1-2 TRBV4-2 16 - CASSQDQQVPNYGYTF TGTGCCAGCAGCCAAGATCAACAGGTCCCTAACTATGGCTACACCTTC
TRBD2 TRBJ2-2 TRBV6-5 14 - CAVWSGRETGELFF TGTGCCGTGTGGAGCGGGAGGGAGACCGGGGAGCTGTTTTTT
TRBD1 TRBJ1-6 TRBV29-1 13 - CSVQEGALSPLHF TGCAGCGTCCAAGAGGGGGCGTTGTCCCCCCTCCACTTT
TRBD1 TRBJ1-3 TRBV9 15 - CASSVGTGSGNTIYF TGTGCCAGCAGCGTAGGGACAGGATCTGGAAACACCATATATTTT
- TRBJ2-1 TRBV4-3 16 - CASSQDSRQSYNEQFF TGCGCCAGCAGCCAAGATTCTCGACAGTCCTACAATGAGCAGTTCTTC
- TRBJ1-1 TRBV27 16 once CASSLRQAKYNTEAFF TGTGCCAGCAGTCTAAGACAGGCTAAGTACAACACTGAAGCTTTCTTT
TRBD1 TRBJ1-2 TRBV5-1 16 - CASSSSGQGAIYGYTF TGCGCCAGCAGCTCGTCGGGACAGGGGGCGATCTATGGCTACACCTTC
TRBD1 TRBJ1-4 TRBV30 15 - CAWSFLQGTNEKLFF TGTGCCTGGAGTTTCTTACAGGGGACTAATGAAAAACTGTTTTTT
- TRBJ1-1 TRBV28 11 - CASRANTEAFF TGTGCCAGCAGGGCGAACACTGAAGCTTTCTTT
- TRBJ2-6 TRBV7-2 15 - CASSLDFSGANVLTF TGTGCCAGCAGCTTAGACTTCTCTGGGGCCAACGTCCTGACTTTC
- TRBJ2-6 TRBV6-1 14 - CAIPGHSGANVLTF TGTGCCATCCCGGGTCACTCTGGGGCCAACGTCCTGACTTTC
TRBD2 TRBJ2-7 TRBV7-8 15 - CASSRGGGPAYEQYF TGTGCCAGCAGCCGGGGGGGAGGACCAGCCTACGAGCAGTACTTC
- TRBJ1-4 TRBV7-9 14 - CASSRGHLEEKLFF TGTGCCAGCAGCCGGGGACACTTGGAGGAAAAACTGTTTTTT
- TRBJ1-3 TRBV7-6 15 few CASSPAGASGNTIYF TGTGCCAGCAGCCCCGCGGGGGCGTCTGGAAACACCATATATTTT
TRBD1 TRBJ1-3 TRBV7-2 14 - CASSEQGGGNTIYF TGTGCCAGCAGCGAACAGGGGGGAGGAAACACCATATATTTT
- TRBJ2-5 TRBV15 15 - CATSRHSSRQETQYF TGTGCCACCAGCAGACACTCTAGCAGACAAGAGACCCAGTACTTC
TRBD1 TRBJ1-3 TRBV30 16 - CAWSSGQDSTRNTIYF TGTGCCTGGAGCAGTGGACAGGACTCGACAAGGAACACCATATATTTT
- TRBJ2-5 TRBV14 16 once CASSQELGGLGETQYF TGTGCCAGCAGCCAAGAGCTCGGGGGTCTCGGAGAGACCCAGTACTTC
TRBD2 TRBJ2-3 TRBV2 14 once CASGREGLVDTQYF TGTGCCAGCGGGCGGGAGGGCCTTGTAGATACGCAGTATTTT
TRBD2 TRBJ2-2 TRBV5-1 16 - CASTQRREGNPGELFF TGCGCCAGCACCCAGAGGAGGGAGGGAAACCCCGGGGAGCTGTTTTTT
TRBD2 TRBJ2-3 TRBV5-1 16 - CASSFLSAGGADTQYF TGCGCCAGCAGTTTTTTGTCAGCGGGGGGGGCAGATACGCAGTATTTT
- TRBJ2-1 TRBV10-2 15 - CASALTDTPGDEQFF TGCGCCAGCGCCCTAACGGACACCCCAGGGGATGAGCAGTTCTTC
- TRBJ2-7 TRBV2 12 - CASSYRVGEQYF TGTGCCAGCAGCTACAGGGTCGGCGAGCAGTACTTC
TRBD2 TRBJ2-3 TRBV2 15 - CASSGGRGGTDTQYF TGTGCCAGCAGTGGTGGACGGGGGGGGACAGATACGCAGTATTTT
- TRBJ2-2 TRBV7-9 15 - CASSFWESGTGELFF TGTGCCAGCAGCTTTTGGGAGTCAGGCACCGGGGAGCTGTTTTTT
TRBD1 TRBJ1-4 TRBV19 15 - CASRLDRAESEKLFF TGTGCCAGTAGGCTCGACAGGGCGGAAAGTGAAAAACTGTTTTTT
- TRBJ1-2 TRBV4-3 13 - CASSQWLGQGYTF TGCGCCAGCAGCCAATGGCTCGGACAGGGCTACACCTTC
TRBD2 TRBJ2-5 TRBV6-6 16 once CASSWGLAGGQETQYF TGTGCCAGCAGCTGGGGACTAGCGGGGGGCCAAGAGACCCAGTACTTC
TRBD1 TRBJ1-5 TRBV30 18 - CAWSPGTGAPNQNQPQHF TGTGCCTGGAGTCCCGGGACAGGGGCGCCAAACCAAAATCAGCCCCAGCATTTT
- TRBJ2-3 TRBV20-1 11 - CSASRTDTQYF TGCAGTGCTAGTAGAACAGATACGCAGTATTTT
- TRBJ2-2 TRBV29-1 13 - CSVSYQNTGELFF TGCAGCGTTTCCTACCAAAACACCGGGGAGCTGTTTTTT
TRBD1 TRBJ1-3 TRBV5-6 15 few CASSTWGTGGNTIYF TGTGCCAGCAGCACTTGGGGGACAGGAGGAAACACCATATATTTT
TRBD1 TRBJ2-3 TRBV6-5 16 - CASSYSQGPSTDTQYF TGTGCCAGCAGTTACTCACAGGGGCCAAGCACAGATACGCAGTATTTT
- TRBJ1-1 TRBV7-2 12 few CASSLRRAEAFF TGTGCCAGCAGCCTCAGACGGGCTGAAGCTTTCTTT
TRBD2 TRBJ2-1 TRBV19 15 - CASSFSGGSHNEQFF TGTGCCAGTAGTTTTAGCGGGGGGTCCCACAATGAGCAGTTCTTC
- TRBJ1-5 TRBV6-1 16 few CASSGLGRTSNQPQHF TGTGCCAGCAGTGGCTTGGGGCGGACTAGCAATCAGCCCCAGCATTTT
TRBD2 TRBJ2-3 TRBV29-1 14 few CSVELAGGADTQYF TGCAGCGTTGAACTAGCGGGGGGGGCAGATACGCAGTATTTT
TRBD1 TRBJ2-3 TRBV28 16 - CASSVGQGSWEDTQYF TGTGCCAGCAGTGTCGGACAGGGCTCTTGGGAAGATACGCAGTATTTT
- TRBJ1-2 TRBV28 13 - CASRHHTRGGYTF TGTGCCAGCAGACACCACACCCGAGGTGGCTACACCTTC
- TRBJ2-7 TRBV2 14 - CASSDRVRTYEQYF TGTGCCAGCAGTGACCGGGTTCGAACCTACGAGCAGTACTTC
- TRBJ1-1 TRBV4-3 14 - CASSLVGRDTEAFF TGCGCCAGCAGCCTCGTTGGGCGGGACACTGAAGCTTTCTTT
- TRBJ1-1 TRBV5-1 14 - CASSQDSTNTEAFF TGCGCCAGCAGCCAGGACAGCACGAACACTGAAGCTTTCTTT
- TRBJ1-2 TRBV10-3 16 - CAISGTAVETNYGYTF TGTGCCATCAGCGGGACTGCGGTGGAAACTAACTATGGCTACACCTTC
- TRBJ2-1 TRBV12-5 10 - CASGPVKQFF TGTGCTAGTGGCCCGGTAAAGCAGTTCTTC
TRBD1 TRBJ1-2 TRBV6-5 14 few CASRGTGGNYGYTF TGTGCCAGCAGGGGGACAGGGGGAAACTATGGCTACACCTTC
TRBD1 TRBJ2-1 TRBV2 13 - CASAGQANNEQFF TGTGCCAGCGCAGGACAGGCAAACAATGAGCAGTTCTTC
- TRBJ1-1 TRBV6-5 16 - CASSSGLGSLNTEAFF TGTGCCAGCAGTTCCGGGTTGGGGAGCCTGAACACTGAAGCTTTCTTT
- TRBJ1-5 TRBV5-6 15 - CASSRGRAGNQPQHF TGTGCCAGCAGCCGCGGGAGGGCTGGCAATCAGCCCCAGCATTTT